Listed below are T cell receptor beta chains from one sample, sequenced in a study of blood T cells in healthy people across ages. TCRdb re-called the 5' RACE reads with MiXCR, one entry per CDR3 protein. The sample lists approximately 800,000 distinct CDR3 sequences; about 62% were seen once. The sequenced material came from blood. Source of these receptors: a man aged 25-45 years in good health. CDR3s leave out the opening cysteine and the closing phenylalanine or tryptophan. Some rows mark clone size as missing; the rest say once, few, many or name a class of expanded clone.

V,size,J,CDR3
TRBV20-1,once,TRBJ1-2,SARGADGYT
TRBV12-3/TRBV12-4,-,-,ASSLAGAHYEQY
TRBV3-1,few,TRBJ1-2,ASSQGAHSYGYT
TRBV6-6,few,TRBJ2-7,ASTHGAGSNEQY
TRBV6-4,few,TRBJ2-4,ASRGGVAKNIQY
TRBV20-1,-,TRBJ2-5,SARDILRGTTQETQY
TRBV9,once,TRBJ2-4,ASSAAGTRNIQY
TRBV15,-,TRBJ2-1,ATSREAGYNEQF
TRBV20-1,few,TRBJ2-3,SARVTPWRDSTDTQY
TRBV4-2,once,-,ASSQDRGLGETQY
TRBV5-1,-,TRBJ2-1,ASSLAGSSAYNEQF
TRBV7-2,-,TRBJ2-7,ASSTTSGSGYEQY
TRBV12-3/TRBV12-4,-,TRBJ1-2,ASSPSGAAWGYT
TRBV10-3,-,TRBJ2-5,AISGGEQETQY
TRBV7-2,-,-,ASSPEGTPPGYEQY
TRBV7-2,-,TRBJ1-2,ASSLFYGSNYGYT
TRBV9,-,TRBJ1-2,ASSGQIYGYT
TRBV14,once,TRBJ1-1,ASSQETGLVNTEAF
TRBV4-2,-,TRBJ1-5,ASSPQTGGVNQPQH
TRBV5-1,few,TRBJ2-2,ASSSPAGESGELF
TRBV9,-,TRBJ2-3,ASSVEGWGSTTDTQY
TRBV2,once,TRBJ2-1,ASSEIGSSSYNEQF
TRBV20-1,few,TRBJ2-7,SASSLDRPYEQY
TRBV10-3,-,TRBJ1-2,AISESLSLFTNYGYT
TRBV2,-,TRBJ1-2,ASSGSGTRGYT